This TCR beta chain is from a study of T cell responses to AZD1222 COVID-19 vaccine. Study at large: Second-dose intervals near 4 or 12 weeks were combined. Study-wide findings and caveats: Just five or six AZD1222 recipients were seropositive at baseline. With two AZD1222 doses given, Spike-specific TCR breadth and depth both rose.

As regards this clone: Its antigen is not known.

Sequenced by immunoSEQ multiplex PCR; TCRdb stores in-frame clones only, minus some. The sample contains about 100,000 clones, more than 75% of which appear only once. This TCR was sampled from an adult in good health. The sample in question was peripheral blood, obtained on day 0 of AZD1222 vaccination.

The CDR3 DNA sequence: TGCGCCAGCAGCTCCTTAGCGGGAGGGCCGCTCGAGCAGTACTTC. Amino acid sequence: CASSSLAGGPLEQYF. The gene calls are TRBV5-1 and TRBJ2-7, with TRBD2 matching over 11 bases. Germline assignment: CDR1 SGHRS and CDR2 YFSETQ. The trim removed 3 bases at V and 6 bases at J, leaving 8 bases unmatched. The CDR3 spans 15 residues.